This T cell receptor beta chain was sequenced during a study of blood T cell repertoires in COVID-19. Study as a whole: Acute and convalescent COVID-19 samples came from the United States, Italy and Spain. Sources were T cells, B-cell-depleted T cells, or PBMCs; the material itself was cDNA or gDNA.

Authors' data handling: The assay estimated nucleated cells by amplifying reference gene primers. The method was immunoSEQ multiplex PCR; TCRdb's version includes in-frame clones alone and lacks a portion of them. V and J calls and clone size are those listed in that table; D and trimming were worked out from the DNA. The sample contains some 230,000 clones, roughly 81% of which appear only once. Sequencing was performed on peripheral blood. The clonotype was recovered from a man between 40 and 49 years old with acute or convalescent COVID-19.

CDR3 bases: TGTGCCAGCAGCCAATACGGTAGCTCCTACGAGCAGTACTTC. Protein: CASSQYGSSYEQYF. The chain couples TRBV14 to TRBJ2-7; D ambiguous. The CDR3 covers 14 residues. V was shortened by 2 bases and J by 0 bases, with 8 bases between the two germline ends. The germline V gene has CDR1 SGHDN and CDR2 FVKESK.